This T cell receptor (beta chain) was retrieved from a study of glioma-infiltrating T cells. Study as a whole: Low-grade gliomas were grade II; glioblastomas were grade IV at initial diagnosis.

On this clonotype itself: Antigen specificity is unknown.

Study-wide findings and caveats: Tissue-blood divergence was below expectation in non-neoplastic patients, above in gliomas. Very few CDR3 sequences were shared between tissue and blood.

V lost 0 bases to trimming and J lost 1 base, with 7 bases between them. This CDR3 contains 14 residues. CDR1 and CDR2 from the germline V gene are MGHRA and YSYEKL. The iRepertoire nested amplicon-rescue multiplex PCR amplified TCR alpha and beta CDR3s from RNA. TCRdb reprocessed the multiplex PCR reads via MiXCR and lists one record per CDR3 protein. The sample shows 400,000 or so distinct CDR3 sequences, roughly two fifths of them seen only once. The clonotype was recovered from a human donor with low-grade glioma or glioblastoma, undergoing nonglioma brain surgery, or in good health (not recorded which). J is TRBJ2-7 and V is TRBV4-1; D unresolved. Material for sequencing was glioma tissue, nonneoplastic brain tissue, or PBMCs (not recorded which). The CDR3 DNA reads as TGCGCCAGCAGCCAAGACTACAGTTCCTACGAGCAGTACTTC. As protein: CASSQDYSSYEQYF.